The 13 T cell receptor beta chains reported below all come from one sample, sequenced in a study of T cell changes during pregnancy in multiple sclerosis. Measured with immunoSEQ multiplex PCR; TCRdb has only the in-frame clones, and not every one. This sample carries tens of thousands of clones, 80% to 95% of them seen once, and the ten largest clones take around 0.5%. The material was CD4+ T cells from peripheral blood mononuclear cells, obtained after pregnancy. The receptors shown here come from a female donor with multiple sclerosis, enrolled in a pregnancy study.

J is TRBJ2-2 and V is TRBV7-9, with D tentatively TRBD1 (6 bases). Trimming removed 4 bases from V and 0 bases from J, with 18 bases in between. The CDR3 runs 18 residues. CDR1 and CDR2 (germline): SEHNR, FQNEAQ (reference sequence). The CDR3 here is CASSSRVGGLANTGELFF. The DNA for the CDR3 is TGTGCCAGCAGCTCCAGGGTTGGGGGCTTAGCGAACACCGGGGAGCTGTTTTTT.

The rearrangement links TRBV9 to TRBJ2-1, with D perhaps matching TRBD2 (5 bases). This CDR3 is 17 amino acids long. CDR1 and CDR2 (germline): SGDLS, YYNGEE. V shed 0 bases and J shed 9 bases, with 22 bases lying between them. CDR3 sequence: CASSVGLGVGLRGEQFF. DNA for the CDR3: TGTGCCAGCAGCGTAGGTCTGGGAGTTGGTTTAAGAGGTGAGCAGTTCTTC. The full variable domain, completed using reference TRBV9 and TRBJ2-1, is DSGVTQTPKHLITATGQRVTLRCSPRSGDLSVYWYQQSLDQGLQFLIQYYNGEERAKGNILERFSAQQFPDLHSELNLSSLELGDSALYFCASSVGLGVGLRGEQFFGPGTRLTVL.

The V gene is TRBV4-3, the J gene TRBJ2-1; D might be TRBD2 (6 bases). Germline assignment: CDR1 LGHNA and CDR2 YSLEER. This CDR3 has 13 residues. V was pared by 0 bases and J by 9 bases, with 9 bases between. This CDR3 reads CASSQDLGGEQFF. The CDR3, as DNA: TGCGCCAGCAGCCAAGATCTGGGGGGTGAGCAGTTCTTC.

This clone appeared once. The V and J genes are TRBV6-6 and TRBJ1-6; D is unresolved. With 6 bases removed from V and 7 bases from J, the gap between germline ends came to 7 bases. The CDR3 is 12 amino acids. Germline V gene sequence: CDR1 MNHNY, CDR2 SVGAGI (reference sequence). The CDR3 spells CASRPQNSPLHF. The DNA of the CDR3 is TGTGCCAGCAGACCACAGAATTCACCCCTCCACTTT.

The chain joins TRBV6-6 to TRBJ1-3, with 9 bases identical to TRBD1. V shed 4 bases, J shed 7 bases, and the junction held 11 bases outside the gene matches. The CDR3 covers 16 residues. Germline CDR1 reads MNHNY; CDR2 reads SVGAGI (reference sequence). Here the CDR3 reads CASSSNTGGARNTIYF. The CDR3 DNA is TGTGCCAGCAGTTCCAACACAGGGGGCGCCCGGAACACCATATATTTT.

The V and J genes are TRBV6-5 and TRBJ2-7; TRBD2 agrees at 11 bases. Looked up from germline, CDR1 is MNHEY and CDR2 is SVGAGI. The V segment lost 6 bases and the J segment 2 bases; nucleotides outside the gene matches: 6. There are 15 residues in the CDR3. The CDR3 sequence: CASRLLAGDTYEQYF. The CDR3 DNA is TGTGCCAGCAGGCTACTAGCGGGAGACACCTACGAGCAGTACTTC.

The chain uses TRBV7-2 and TRBJ2-7; 9 positions agree with TRBD1. This CDR3 region has 15 residues. Germline V gene lookup returns CDR1 SGHTA and CDR2 FQGNSA. J was trimmed by 3 bases and V by 3 bases; bases with no gene match: 6. The chain's CDR3 is CASSFGTGKVYEQYF. CDR3 DNA: TGTGCCAGCAGCTTTGGGACAGGGAAGGTCTACGAGCAGTACTTC.

V gene TRBV19 combines with J gene TRBJ1-5; 10 nucleotides match TRBD1. The CDR3 has 15 residues. The trim removed 5 bases at V and 5 bases at J, leaving 6 bases unmatched. CDR1 and CDR2 (germline): LNHDA, SQIVND (reference sequence). The CDR3 here is CASSLPGQGYQPQHF. The CDR3, as DNA: TGTGCCAGTAGTCTACCGGGACAGGGGTATCAGCCCCAGCATTTT.

This clone was observed a single time. V gene TRBV28 combines with J gene TRBJ1-2; D remains unclear. With 2 bases removed from V and 2 bases from J, the gap between germline ends came to 9 bases. This CDR3 has 14 amino acids. Germline CDR1 is MDHEN and CDR2 is SYDVKM. CDR3 loop: CASSLVRKNYGYTF. CDR3 nucleotides: TGTGCCAGCAGTTTAGTCAGAAAAAACTATGGCTACACCTTC.

The chain is built from TRBV7-3 and TRBJ2-3; TRBD2 matches 9 bases. With 4 bases clipped from V and 6 bases from J, the junction kept 11 bases outside the gene matches. Germline CDR1 is SGHTA and CDR2 is FQGTGA. This CDR3 is 16 amino acids long. CDR3 residues: CASSSVAGGPPDTQYF. The CDR3 DNA sequence: TGTGCCAGCAGCTCCGTTGCGGGAGGGCCTCCCGATACGCAGTATTTT.

CDR3 sequence: CASSLAGQPYGYTF. For the CDR3, the DNA is TGTGCCAGCAGCTTGGCAGGCCAGCCATATGGCTACACCTTC. V is TRBV5-4 and J is TRBJ1-2; no reliable D call. The V gene's germline CDR1 is SGHNT and CDR2 YYREEE (reference sequence). This CDR3 region has 14 residues. Between the trimmed V and J ends, which lost 0 bases and 5 bases, there was a span of 11 bases.

V gene TRBV29-1 combines with J gene TRBJ2-5; 8 bases match TRBD2. Germline V gives CDR1 SQVTM, CDR2 ANQGSEA. There are 10 residues in the CDR3. In DNA, the CDR3 is TGCTCGGGAGGGTCAGAGACCCAGTACTTC. Protein: CSGGSETQYF.

The rearrangement uses TRBV6-4 and TRBJ2-1; 8 positions match TRBD2. CDR1 and CDR2 (germline): MRHNA, SNTAGT. The trim removed 0 bases at V and 2 bases at J, leaving 3 bases unmatched. There are 16 residues in the CDR3. CDR3 DNA: TGTGCCAGCAGTGACTCGATCGGGAGGGCCTACAATGAGCAGTTCTTC. As protein: CASSDSIGRAYNEQFF.